This TCR beta chain originates from a study of PD-1 blockade in mismatch repair-deficient tumors. Profiled with immunoSEQ multiplex PCR; TCRdb holds only in-frame clones, not every one. The sample records tens of thousands of clones, around four fifths being singletons. Germline CDR1 SGHDT, CDR2 YYEEEE. The CDR3 covers 16 residues. V shed 1 base and J 6 bases; nucleotides not matched to a gene: 6. Every patient had mismatch repair deficiency by PCR or immunohistochemistry. This sequence originates from an adult with mismatch repair-deficient cancer. This chain uses TRBV5-6 with TRBJ2-3; 12 bases map to TRBD2. Sequencing used peripheral blood, obtained 2 weeks after starting pembrolizumab. This CDR3 reads CASSLLTSGSSDTQYF. The CDR3, as DNA: TGTGCCAGCAGCTTGCTGACTAGCGGGAGCTCGGATACGCAGTATTTT.